This T cell receptor (beta chain) is from a study of CD8 T cells in Susac syndrome. CD8+ and CD4+ T cells from blood underwent TCR beta sequencing, which was carried out in a high-throughput format. Patients with stable or active relapsing-remitting disease, all of them treatment-naive, made up the multiple sclerosis controls. TEMRA cells were enriched by FACS, while CD8+ and CD4+ T cells were obtained through a negative isolation that was performed magnetically. Germline V gene data show CDR1 as LGHDT and CDR2 as YNNKEL (reference sequence). The CDR3 contains 13 residues. The V and J ends lost 4 bases and 5 bases, in that order; junction bases with no gene match: 4. Random hexamers served to reverse transcribe roughly 0.45 to 1 ug RNA. Amplification of TCR beta CDR3 across 54 Vbeta and 13 Jbeta was performed with immunoSEQ multiplex PCR. TCRdb analysed the immunoSEQ multiplex PCR reads with MiXCR anew, one entry per CDR3 protein. The table has roughly 120,000 distinct CDR3 sequences, about 94% seen once; the top ten hold around 0.12%.

This clonotype was seen a handful of times. The TCR sequence derives from a human donor with multiple sclerosis. The chain couples TRBV3-1 to TRBJ2-5, with 7 bases lining up with TRBD1. What was sequenced was CD4+ T cells from PBMCs. This chain's CDR3 is CASSPGQRETQYF. The CDR3, as DNA: TGTGCCAGCAGCCCGGGACAGCGGGAGACCCAGTACTTC.